This T cell receptor (beta chain) was captured in a study of T cell changes during pregnancy in multiple sclerosis. The length of the CDR3 is 15 residues. Germline V gene data show CDR1 as SNHLY and CDR2 as FYNNEI. V gave up 5 bases and J gave up 7 bases, with 19 bases separating them. Sequenced by immunoSEQ multiplex PCR; TCRdb stores in-frame clones only, minus some. The data hold about 59,000 clones, with over 90% observed a single time. Sequencing used CD8+ T cells from peripheral blood mononuclear cells, obtained in the third trimester of pregnancy. This TCR came from a female donor with multiple sclerosis, enrolled in a pregnancy study. This rearrangement joins TRBV2 to TRBJ2-3; D is perhaps TRBD1 (6 bases). The CDR3, as DNA: TGTGCCAGCAGTAACAGGGTGACCCTCCGATATACGCAGTATTTT. Its translation: CASSNRVTLRYTQYF.